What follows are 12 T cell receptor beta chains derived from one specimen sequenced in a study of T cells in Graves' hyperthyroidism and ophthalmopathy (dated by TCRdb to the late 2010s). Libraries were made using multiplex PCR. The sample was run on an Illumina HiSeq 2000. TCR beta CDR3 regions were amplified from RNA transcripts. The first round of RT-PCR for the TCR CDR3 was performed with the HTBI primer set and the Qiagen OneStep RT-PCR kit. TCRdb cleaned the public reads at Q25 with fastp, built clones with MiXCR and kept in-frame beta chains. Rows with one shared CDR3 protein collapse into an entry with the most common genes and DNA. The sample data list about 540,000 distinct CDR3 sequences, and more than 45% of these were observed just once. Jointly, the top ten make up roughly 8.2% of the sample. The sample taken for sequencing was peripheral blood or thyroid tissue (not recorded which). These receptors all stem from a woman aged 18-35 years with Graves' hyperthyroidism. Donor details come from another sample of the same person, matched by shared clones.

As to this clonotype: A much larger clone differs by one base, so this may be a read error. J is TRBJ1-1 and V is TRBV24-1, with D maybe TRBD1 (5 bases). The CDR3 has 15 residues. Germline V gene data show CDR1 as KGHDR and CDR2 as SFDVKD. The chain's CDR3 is CASSDSEGRNTEAFF. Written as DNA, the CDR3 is TGTGCCAGCAGTGATTCGGAGGGGAGGAACACTGAAGCTTTCTTT.

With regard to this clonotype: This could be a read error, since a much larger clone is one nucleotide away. The CDR3 protein is CASSGQRQSNSPLHF. CDR3 coding DNA: TGTGCCAGCAGCGGACAGAGACAAAGTAATTCACCCCTCCACTTT. The rearrangement links TRBV2 to TRBJ1-6, with a tentative D call TRBD1 (6 bases). Germline V gene sequence: CDR1 SNHLY, CDR2 FYNNEI. This CDR3 is built from 15 residues. The germline V and J ends were trimmed by 6 bases and 6 bases, with 15 bases remaining between them.

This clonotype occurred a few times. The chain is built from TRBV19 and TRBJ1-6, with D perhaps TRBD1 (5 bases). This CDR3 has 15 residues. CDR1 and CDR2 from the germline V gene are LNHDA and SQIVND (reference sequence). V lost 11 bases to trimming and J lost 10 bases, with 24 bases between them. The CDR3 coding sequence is TGTGCCTGGAGTGTTGCTGCGGGGGGTCGCTCACCCCTCCACTTT. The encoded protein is CAWSVAAGGRSPLHF.

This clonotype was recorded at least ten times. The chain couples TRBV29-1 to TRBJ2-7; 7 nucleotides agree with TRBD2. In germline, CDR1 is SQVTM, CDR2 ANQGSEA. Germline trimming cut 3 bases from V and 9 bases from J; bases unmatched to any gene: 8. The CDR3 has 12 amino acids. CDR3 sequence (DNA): TGCAGCGTTGATAAGGGAGGGCCGGGGCAGTACTTC. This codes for CSVDKGGPGQYF.

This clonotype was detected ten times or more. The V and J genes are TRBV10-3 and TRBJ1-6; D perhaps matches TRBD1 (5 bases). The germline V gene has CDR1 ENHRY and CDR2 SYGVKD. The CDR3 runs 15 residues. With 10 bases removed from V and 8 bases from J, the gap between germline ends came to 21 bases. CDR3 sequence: CATTPGRAQYSPLHF. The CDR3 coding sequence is TGTGCCACGACACCGGGACGCGCACAGTATTCACCCCTCCACTTT.

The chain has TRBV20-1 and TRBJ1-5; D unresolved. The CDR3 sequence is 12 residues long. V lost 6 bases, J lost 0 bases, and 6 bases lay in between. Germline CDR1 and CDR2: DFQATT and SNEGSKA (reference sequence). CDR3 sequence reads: CSAKGSNQPQHF. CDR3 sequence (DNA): TGCAGTGCCAAAGGTAGCAATCAGCCCCAGCATTTT.

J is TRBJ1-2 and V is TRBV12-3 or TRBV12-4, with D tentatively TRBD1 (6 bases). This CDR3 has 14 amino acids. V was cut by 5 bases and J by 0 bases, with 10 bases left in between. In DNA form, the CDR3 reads TGTGCCAGCAGTCCCACAGGGTCTAACTATGGCTACACCTTC. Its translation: CASSPTGSNYGYTF.

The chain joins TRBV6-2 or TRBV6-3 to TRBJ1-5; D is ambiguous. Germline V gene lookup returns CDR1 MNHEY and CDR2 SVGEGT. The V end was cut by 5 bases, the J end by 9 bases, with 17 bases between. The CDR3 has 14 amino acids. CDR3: CASSRTGEGSPQHF. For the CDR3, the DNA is TGTGCCAGCAGTCGTACTGGGGAGGGATCGCCCCAGCATTTT.

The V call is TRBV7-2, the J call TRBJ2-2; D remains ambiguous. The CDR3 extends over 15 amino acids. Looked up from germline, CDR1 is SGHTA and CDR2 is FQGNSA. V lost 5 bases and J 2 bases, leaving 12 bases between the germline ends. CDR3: CASSVEVANTGELFF. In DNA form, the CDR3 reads TGTGCCAGCAGCGTAGAGGTTGCTAACACCGGGGAGCTGTTTTTT.

The CDR3 bases are TGTGCCAGCAGCCCCGCCACAAGGGGGTTAAATCAGCCCCAGCATTTT. Amino acids: CASSPATRGLNQPQHF. The V gene is TRBV7-9, the J gene TRBJ1-5; TRBD1 is a possible D gene (6 bases). CDR1 is SEHNR and CDR2 is FQNEAQ in the germline V gene (reference sequence). CDR3 size: 16 residues. V was shortened by 5 bases and J by 4 bases, with 18 bases between the two germline ends.

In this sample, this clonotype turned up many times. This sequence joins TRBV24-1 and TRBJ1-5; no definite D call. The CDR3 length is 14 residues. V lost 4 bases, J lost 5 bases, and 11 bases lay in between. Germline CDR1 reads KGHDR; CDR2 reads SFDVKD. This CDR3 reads CATSDRRVDQPQHF. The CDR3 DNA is TGTGCCACCAGTGACCGGAGGGTTGATCAGCCCCAGCATTTT.

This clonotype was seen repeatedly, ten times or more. The CDR3 region is CASSGSTEAFF. CDR3 sequence (DNA): TGCGCCAGCAGCGGGAGTACTGAAGCTTTCTTT. V and J are TRBV5-1 and TRBJ1-1, with D unclear. Trimming took off 4 bases at V and 5 bases at J, with 6 bases between the two ends. This CDR3 region has 11 residues. Per the germline V gene, CDR1 is SGHRS and CDR2 is YFSETQ.